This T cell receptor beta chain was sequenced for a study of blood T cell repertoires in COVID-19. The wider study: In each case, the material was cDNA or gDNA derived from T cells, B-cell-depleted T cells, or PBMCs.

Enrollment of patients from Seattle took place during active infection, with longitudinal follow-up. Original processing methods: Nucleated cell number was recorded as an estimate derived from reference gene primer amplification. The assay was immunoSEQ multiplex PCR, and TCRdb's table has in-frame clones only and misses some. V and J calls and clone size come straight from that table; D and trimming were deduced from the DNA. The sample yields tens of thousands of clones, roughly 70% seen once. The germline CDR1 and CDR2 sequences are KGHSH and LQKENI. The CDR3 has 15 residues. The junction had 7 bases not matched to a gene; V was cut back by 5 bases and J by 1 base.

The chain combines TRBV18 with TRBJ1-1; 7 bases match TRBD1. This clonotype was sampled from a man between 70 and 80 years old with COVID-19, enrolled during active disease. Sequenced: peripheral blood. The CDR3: CASSSIDRENTEAFF. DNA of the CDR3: TGTGCCAGCTCATCCATTGACAGGGAGAACACTGAAGCTTTCTTT.